The source of this T cell receptor (beta chain) is a study of T cell changes during pregnancy in multiple sclerosis. This CDR3 region has 15 residues. CDR1 and CDR2 from the germline V gene are LGHNT and FRNRAP. V gave up 5 bases and J gave up 2 bases; unmatched junction bases: 4. Generated by immunoSEQ multiplex PCR, the TCRdb table keeps only in-frame clones and is missing some. The data hold fewer than 80,000 clones, with 90% to 95% observed a single time. V and J are TRBV12-5 and TRBJ2-3, with 10 nucleotides matching TRBD1. The receptor was derived from a female donor in good health, enrolled as a control in a pregnancy study. The sequenced sample was CD4+ T cells from peripheral blood mononuclear cells, obtained in the third trimester of pregnancy. CDR3 coding DNA: TGTGCTAGTGGTCTAGGGACAGGGGCCACAGATACGCAGTATTTT. Protein sequence: CASGLGTGATDTQYF.